The T cell receptor (beta chain) under discussion was sequenced for a study of persistence of HIV-infected CD4 T cells (dated by TCRdb to the early 2020s). As for the study more broadly: CMV- and HIV-1 Gag-responding CD4+ T cells were isolated from ART-treated individuals so that antigen-driven clonal expansion of HIV-1-infected cells could be examined. The median time participants had been on suppressive ART was about eight years. Proviral sequencing was used to assess clonality among infected cells, whereas TCRbeta sequencing gauged the clonality of all cells within each sorted population. Apart from two participants who underwent leukapheresis at a single time point, peripheral blood samples of up to 180 mL were collected from participants at multiple time points. For the TCR cluster analysis across participants, 8 or 9 participants were included for CMV and over 5 participants for Gag.

For this clone: It lacks a known antigen. Per-nucleotide qualities are absent, and no much larger clonotype sits a single base away.

The immunoSEQ hsTCRB assay version 4, run in survey mode, was used to sequence TCRbeta repertoires from genomic DNA. Genomic DNA was diluted to about 10 ng/uL, using up to 1 ug per sample for TCRbeta sequencing. In the source study's methods: TCRbeta data were analyzed in ImmunoSeq Analyzer 3.0, with diversity computed on productive nucleotide rearrangements. Using the Immunarch R package, the improved Chao index served to estimate lower-bound TCR diversity and the Gini coefficient served to estimate clonality. When different nucleotide rearrangements encoded the same CDR3beta amino acid sequence, each rearrangement was treated as a distinct clonotype. Differential abundance analysis found TCRbeta sequences that were significantly enriched in antigen-responding cells compared with anti-CD3/anti-CD28-activated cells. Using predicted peptide-MHC specificity as the basis, GLIPH2 grouped TCRs into clusters, both for each participant individually and for the merged data sets that combined participants. TCRdb took over this immuneACCESS table, retaining in-frame rearrangements with V and J assigned. Such tables are incomplete; in checked studies, under half of the missing clones stem from an unresolved V gene, and the remainder is unexplained. V, J and clone size were drawn from that table, and D and trimming were deduced from the DNA. In this sample the table shows tens of thousands of clones, over 60% of which occur a single time. Jointly, the top ten make up 1.5% to 2% of the sample.

The treatment or condition tag for this specimen amounts to: suppressive antiretroviral therapy. Cells were stimulated with a pool of overlapping HIV-1 Gag 15-mer peptides at roughly 1 ug per peptide per mL. Memory CD4+ T cells that did not respond, being CD40L-negative, CD69-negative and CD45RO-high, were sorted as memory populations depleted of antigen-responding cells. HIV-1-infected adults in whom suppressive ART had been started during chronic infection were enrolled as participants. For at least 4 years, participants had undetectable plasma HIV-1 RNA, below 50 copies/mL. To be included, a participant needed positive CMV serology and a CD4+ T cell count above 400 cells/uL. Before stimulation, PBMCs were isolated using density centrifugation and depleted of CD8+ T cells. For 18 hours, CD8-depleted PBMCs were stimulated with anti-CD28/CD49d costimulation, a CD40-blocking antibody, and enfuvirtide, which was added to prevent new infections. Cell sorting was done on a Beckman Coulter MoFlo Legacy or XDP sorter, and dead cells were excluded with propidium iodide. Genomic DNA was extracted using the QIAamp DNA Mini Kit for samples with more than one million cells and using the Quick-DNA Microprep Kit for all other samples.

Sequences MNHEY (CDR1) and SVGAGI (CDR2) are obtained from the germline V gene. The germline ends are 9 bases apart after V is trimmed by 5 bases and J by 5 bases. The CDR3 starts with the cysteine, ends with the phenylalanine, and has 12 residues. This entry keeps only the CDR3 DNA: 36 bases, framed from base 1. Points the paper makes about the study in general: Significantly lower TCRbeta richness was observed in CMV- and Gag-responding cells than in anti-CD3/anti-CD28-responding cells, and higher oligoclonality was observed in CMV-responding cells than in CD3/CD28-stimulated and Gag-responding cells. Only a small number of individuals took part in the study, and the range of antigens tested was limited. Because the TCR analyses were done in bulk, restricting them to just the rare CMV-responding cells that actually carried HIV-1 proviruses was not possible. Antigen-responding cells were enriched for expanded CDR3beta sequences that were degenerate, which suggests that CD4+ responses to CMV and Gag underwent convergent selection. TCR oligoclonality correlated with proviral oligoclonality within the same sorted populations.

The receptor was derived from an adult man with HIV who was CMV-seropositive. In this chain, TRBV6-5 is recombined with TRBJ1-2; the D gene lacks a confident call. The sample consisted of CD4+ T cells sorted from PBMCs after roughly 18-hour stimulation, taken from a patient who received antiretroviral therapy. In light of the paper, this sample's cell subset or site label describes: CD40L-CD69- CD45RO-high memory CD4 T cells not responding to Gag peptides. The DNA sequence is as follows: TGTGCCAGCAGTCCGAGTCAATATGGCTACACCTTC. It encodes CASSPSQYGYTF.